The sequence of this T cell receptor beta chain was determined in a study of CD8+ T cells in alopecia areata. Study results and limitations: Tofacitinib did not eliminate many expanded lesional clones from scalp or blood.

Germline values: CDR1 SGDLS, CDR2 YYNGEE. The V and J ends lost 0 bases and 1 base respectively, with 12 bases between them. The CDR3 spans 16 residues. As concerns this clone: What it binds is unknown.

Extracted from the samples, RNA was reverse transcribed into cDNA to serve as the sequencing template. Using immunoSEQ multiplex PCR, the repertoire was profiled, and TCRdb retains in-frame clones only, with some absent. The repertoire holds 200,000 to 250,000 clones, more than 45% seen once, with roughly 1.5% in the top ten. Treatment noted: oral pan-JAK inhibitor, 5-10 mg twice daily. The input for sequencing was CD4+ T cells sorted from blood, taken at week 4, from a patient treated with tofacitinib. This rearrangement joins TRBV9 to TRBJ2-3, with a possible D match to TRBD2 (7 bases). The sequence came from a human donor with alopecia areata. The CDR3 loop is CASSVAGRGGTDTQYF. The CDR3 coding sequence is TGTGCCAGCAGCGTAGCTGGGAGGGGGGGCACAGATACGCAGTATTTT.